The 22 T cell receptor beta chains below come from one sample, sequenced in a study of cytomegalovirus exposure and HLA in healthy donors. Amplification used 60 Vbeta primers and 13 Jbeta primers. TCRdb keeps only in-frame clones here, not all; method: immunoSEQ multiplex PCR. Here the sample spans about 130,000 clones, over 70% being singletons. The sequenced material came from PBMCs. The source of these receptors is a woman aged 55-70 years in good health and CMV-seropositive.

This clone was seen a few times. The CDR3 DNA is TGTGCCAGCAGCCCTAACAGGGATGACGAGACCCAGTACTTC. Translating gives CASSPNRDDETQYF. The chain uses TRBV7-8 and TRBJ2-5; D possibly corresponds to TRBD1 (6 bases). CDR1 and CDR2 (germline): SGHVS, FQNEAQ. This CDR3 region has 14 residues. Trimming took off 5 bases at V and 5 bases at J, with 15 bases between the two ends.

This clone has more than one count but fewer than ten. The rearrangement uses TRBV7-2 and TRBJ2-4, with 8 nucleotides matching TRBD2. From germline, CDR1 is SGHTA and CDR2 FQGNSA. J gave up 9 bases and V 5 bases, and 6 bases lay outside the gene matches. The CDR3 has 13 residues. The CDR3 DNA is TGTGCCAGCAGCACAGGGACTAGGAGCATTCAGTACTTC. Its protein product is CASSTGTRSIQYF.

This sequence joins TRBV27 and TRBJ1-2; D call uncertain. Deletions cut 4 bases from V and 6 bases from J, with 12 bases between. CDR1 is MNHEY, CDR2 SMNVEV, per germline (reference sequence). There are 13 residues in the CDR3. CDR3 DNA: TGTGCCAGCAGTTCAGTAGTGAGGCATGGCTACACCTTC. This encodes CASSSVVRHGYTF.

CDR3 in DNA: TGTGCCAGCAGCCCAACGGGACTAGCGGGGGTAGGTGAGCAGTTCTTC. Encoded protein: CASSPTGLAGVGEQFF. The genes are TRBV7-3 and TRBJ2-1; TRBD2 agrees at 14 bases. The CDR3 has 16 amino acids. Per germline, CDR1 SGHTA and CDR2 FQGTGA. Trimming took 5 bases from V and 9 from J; bases not matched to a gene: 9.

This clone was recorded a few times. The chain is built from TRBV10-3 and TRBJ1-2; 8 positions match TRBD1. V trimming: 2 bases; J trimming: 5 bases; junction bases outside the gene matches: 10. Germline V gene sequence: CDR1 ENHRY, CDR2 SYGVKD. The CDR3 consists of 16 residues. CDR3 amino acids: CAISEPTGQATYGYTF. CDR3 coding DNA: TGTGCCATCAGTGAGCCCACGGGACAGGCCACTTATGGCTACACCTTC.

The chain joins TRBV7-8 to TRBJ1-1, with TRBD1 identical over 8 bases. Germline V gene data show CDR1 as SGHVS and CDR2 as FQNEAQ. This CDR3 has 14 residues. Losses at the gene ends were 4 bases for V and 7 bases for J; bases not matched to a gene: 8. CDR3 region: CASSSPDRGLEAFF. Written as DNA, the CDR3 is TGTGCCAGCAGCTCTCCCGACAGGGGTCTTGAAGCTTTCTTT.

In nucleotides, the CDR3 is TGCGCCAGCACCCCAGGGCGGGGGGCCCCCAATGAGCAGTTCTTC. As protein: CASTPGRGAPNEQFF. The rearrangement uses TRBV5-1 and TRBJ2-1; 8 nucleotides agree with TRBD2. Unmatched junction bases numbered 11, after V lost 6 bases and J lost 6 bases. This CDR3 comprises 15 residues. Looked up from germline, CDR1 is SGHRS and CDR2 is YFSETQ.

This clone was observed a handful of times. The chain uses TRBV5-8 and TRBJ1-4; tentative D call: TRBD1 (6 bases). Between the trimmed V and J ends, which lost 0 bases and 8 bases, there was a span of 17 bases. The CDR3 loop spans 16 amino acids. Germline V CDR1 and CDR2: SGHTS, YDEGEE. The CDR3 DNA sequence: TGTGCCAGCAGCTTGGGACAGGCCTCCGTCGGCGAAAAACTGTTTTTT. It translates to CASSLGQASVGEKLFF.

The chain links TRBV9 to TRBJ1-6, with D possibly TRBD1 on 5 matching bases. CDR1 and CDR2 (germline): SGDLS, YYNGEE. Trimming removed 3 bases from V and 7 bases from J, with 14 bases in between. This CDR3 is built from 15 residues. CDR3 coding DNA: TGTGCCAGCAGCGCGCTAGGAGGGGACAATTCACCCCTCCACTTT. Residues: CASSALGGDNSPLHF.

The gene calls are TRBV4-1 and TRBJ2-7; TRBD2 might be the D (5 bases). The germline V and J ends were trimmed by 7 bases and 6 bases, with 19 bases remaining between them. The CDR3 totals 14 residues. Germline V gene data show CDR1 as MGHRA and CDR2 as YSYEKL. For the CDR3, the DNA is TGCGCCAGCACACAGCCGGGGTTTCCCTCCGAGCAGTACTTC. This translates into CASTQPGFPSEQYF.

The rearrangement links TRBV18 to TRBJ2-5; weak D call: TRBD1 (6 bases). The DNA end favors TRBJ2-7, so the J call may be wrong. Germline CDR1 is KGHSH and CDR2 is LQKENI. The CDR3 loop spans 14 amino acids. CDR3 sequence reads: CASSPGQTRLEQYF. The CDR3 DNA reads as TGTGCCAGCTCACCCGGACAGACCAGACTCGAGCAGTACTTC.

For the CDR3, the DNA is TGTGCCAGCAGCAGAGGGGGGGGGCAGGGAGACTATGGCTACACCTTC. This translates into CASSRGGGQGDYGYTF. The chain couples TRBV9 to TRBJ1-2, with a weak D call TRBD1 (6 bases). Trimming shortened V by 4 bases and J by 3 bases, and 19 bases separated the two germline ends. The CDR3 is 16 amino acids. Germline loops: CDR1 SGDLS, CDR2 YYNGEE.

The chain uses TRBV11-2 and TRBJ2-5; 7 positions match TRBD2. The end of the DNA is better explained by TRBJ2-7, so the J call may be wrong. Germline V gives CDR1 SGHAT, CDR2 FQNNGV. This CDR3 has 14 amino acids. CDR3 loop: CASSHGGGPYEQYF. Here the CDR3 DNA reads TGTGCCAGCAGCCACGGGGGAGGGCCCTACGAGCAGTACTTC.

This clone was counted once. The genes are TRBV11-3 and TRBJ1-1, with no clear D. The CDR3 runs 13 residues. V was cut by 5 bases and J by 4 bases, with 11 bases left in between. Germline V CDR1 and CDR2: SGHNT, YENEEA. The CDR3 sequence is CASSPTSGTEAFF. The CDR3 coding sequence is TGTGCCAGCAGCCCTACGTCGGGCACTGAAGCTTTCTTT.

The rearrangement joins TRBV6-5 to TRBJ1-4; D is unresolved. Germline assignment: CDR1 MNHEY and CDR2 SVGAGI. V was pared by 2 bases and J by 7 bases, with 11 bases between. The CDR3 is 14 residues long. CDR3 sequence (DNA): TGTGCCAGCAGTTACGACTGGTCGGGTGAAAAACTGTTTTTT. This codes for CASSYDWSGEKLFF.

This clone was seen only once. The chain combines TRBV29-1 with TRBJ2-1, with 10 bases identical to TRBD2. The germline V gene encodes CDR1 SQVTM and CDR2 ANQGSEA. CDR3 length: 15 amino acids. The V segment lost 5 bases and the J segment 4 bases; nucleotides outside the gene matches: 8. In DNA form, the CDR3 reads TGCAGCGTTATAACACTAGCGGGGCAATACAATGAGCAGTTCTTC. Protein product: CSVITLAGQYNEQFF.

This sequence joins TRBV5-6 and TRBJ1-5, with TRBD1 as a possible D gene (6 bases). The V gene's germline CDR1 is SGHDT and CDR2 YYEEEE. The CDR3 spans 14 residues. With 5 bases removed from V and 5 bases from J, the gap between germline ends came to 14 bases. The CDR3 sequence is CASSRGAGDQPQHF. CDR3 in DNA: TGTGCCAGCAGTCGGGGGGCTGGTGATCAGCCCCAGCATTTT.

The CDR3 nucleotides read TGTGCCAGCAGTGCGTCCAATGAGCAGTTCTTC. This gives the protein CASSASNEQFF. The V gene is TRBV27, the J gene TRBJ2-1; D uncertain. The V gene lost 5 bases and the J gene lost 6 bases, with 5 bases spanning the gap. The CDR3 runs to 11 residues. CDR1 MNHEY and CDR2 SMNVEV come from the germline V gene (reference sequence).

This chain joins TRBV7-9 and TRBJ1-5; 10 bases match TRBD1. The CDR3 spans 15 residues. CDR1 is SEHNR and CDR2 is FQNEAQ in the germline V gene (reference sequence). The J segment lost 6 bases and the V segment lost 8 bases, leaving 10 bases of the junction unmatched. The CDR3 sequence: CASGLETGGVQPQHF. The CDR3 bases are TGTGCCAGCGGTCTCGAGACAGGGGGCGTTCAGCCCCAGCATTTT.

The gene calls are TRBV21-1 and TRBJ1-1; TRBD1 is the table's D call and was not checked against the DNA. TRBV21-1 is flagged as a pseudogene. CDR3 length: 15 amino acids. The CDR3 reads CASSSRQGKGTEAFF. The CDR3 nucleotides are TGTGCCAGCAGCAGCCGACAGGGGAAAGGCACTGAAGCTTTCTTT.

The V call is TRBV9, the J call TRBJ2-1; D is possibly TRBD2 (5 bases). CDR1 and CDR2 (germline): SGDLS, YYNGEE. This CDR3 comprises 13 residues. The V gene lost 4 bases and the J gene lost 7 bases, with 12 bases spanning the gap. The CDR3 DNA follows: TGTGCCAGCAGCCCAACGGTAGCGAATGAGCAGTTCTTC. Translating gives CASSPTVANEQFF.

CDR3 amino acids: CASSPGQGNYEQYF. CDR3 nucleotide sequence: TGTGCCAGCAGCCCAGGACAGGGGAACTACGAGCAGTACTTC. The rearrangement joins TRBV7-9 to TRBJ2-7, with 9 bases that match TRBD1. This CDR3 is 14 amino acids long. With 5 bases clipped from V and 3 bases from J, the junction kept 5 bases outside the gene matches. CDR1 is SEHNR, CDR2 FQNEAQ, per germline (reference sequence).